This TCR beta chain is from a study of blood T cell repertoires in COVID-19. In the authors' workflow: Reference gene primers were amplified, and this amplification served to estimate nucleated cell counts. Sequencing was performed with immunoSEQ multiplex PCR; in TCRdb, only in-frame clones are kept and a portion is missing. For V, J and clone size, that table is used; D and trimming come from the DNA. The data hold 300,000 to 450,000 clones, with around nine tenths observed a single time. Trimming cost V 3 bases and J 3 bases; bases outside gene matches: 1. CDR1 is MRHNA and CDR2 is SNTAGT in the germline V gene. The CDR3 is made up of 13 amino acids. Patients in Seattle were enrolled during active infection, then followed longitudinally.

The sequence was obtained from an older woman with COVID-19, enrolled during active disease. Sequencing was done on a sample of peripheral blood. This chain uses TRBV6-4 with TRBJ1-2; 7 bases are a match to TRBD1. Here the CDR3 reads CASSDQGDYGYTF. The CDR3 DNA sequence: TGTGCCAGCAGTGATCAGGGGGACTATGGCTACACCTTC.